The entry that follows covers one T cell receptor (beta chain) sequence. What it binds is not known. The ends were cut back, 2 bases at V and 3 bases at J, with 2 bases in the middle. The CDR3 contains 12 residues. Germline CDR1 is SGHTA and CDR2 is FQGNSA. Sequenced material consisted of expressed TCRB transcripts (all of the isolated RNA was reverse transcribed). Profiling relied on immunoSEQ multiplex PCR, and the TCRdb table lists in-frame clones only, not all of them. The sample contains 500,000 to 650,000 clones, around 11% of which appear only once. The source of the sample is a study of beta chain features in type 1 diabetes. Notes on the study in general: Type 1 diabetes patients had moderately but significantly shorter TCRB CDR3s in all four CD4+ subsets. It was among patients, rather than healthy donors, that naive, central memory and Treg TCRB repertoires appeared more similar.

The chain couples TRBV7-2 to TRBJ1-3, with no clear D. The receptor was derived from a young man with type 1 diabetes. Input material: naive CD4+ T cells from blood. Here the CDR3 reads CASSLFGNTIYF. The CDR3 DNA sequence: TGTGCCAGCAGCTTATTTGGAAACACCATATATTTT.